Below, 30 T cell receptor beta chains from the same sample are listed, as sequenced in a study of regulatory T cells in long-lasting Graves disease (dated by TCRdb to about 2021). Receptor libraries were prepared by multiplex PCR. This sample was sequenced with an Illumina HiSeq 4000. iRepertoire HTBI primers and Arm-PCR amplification of CDR3 regions were used to construct TCR beta libraries. TCRdb trimmed the raw reads at Q25, called clones with MiXCR and kept productive beta chains. Identical CDR3 proteins give one entry, which carries the most common genes and DNA. The sample profile shows 300,000 to 400,000 distinct CDR3 sequences; 15% to 20% of them were found once. The top ten clones comprise about 32% of the sample. Taken with the paper, the label for time point translates to: newly diagnosed GD, antithyroid drugs for less than 3 months. For both TCR sequencing and RNA sequencing, RNA was extracted from PBMCs using TRIzol.

This sample also appeared in a second study, on T cells in Graves' hyperthyroidism and ophthalmopathy.

Sequencing was performed on peripheral blood mononuclear cells (PBMCs), taken at new diagnosis, from a patient treated with antithyroid drugs. These receptors were taken from a man aged 35 to 55 with Graves disease. Donor details come from another sample of the same person, matched by shared clones.

V gene TRBV5-1 combines with J gene TRBJ2-7, with D tentatively TRBD1 (5 bases). Germline V gives CDR1 SGHRS, CDR2 YFSETQ. Trimming removed 2 bases from V and 5 bases from J, with 14 bases in between. The CDR3 length is 14 residues. The CDR3 protein is CASSLGPGSDEQYF. The CDR3 coding sequence is TGCGCCAGCAGCTTAGGGCCAGGGTCGGACGAGCAGTACTTC.

The chain combines TRBV9 with TRBJ2-5; 10 bases are shared with TRBD2. V shed 0 bases and J 1 base; nucleotides not matched to a gene: 9. The CDR3 runs 18 residues. Germline V gene data show CDR1 as SGDLS and CDR2 as YYNGEE. CDR3 DNA: TGTGCCAGCAGCGTAGGTCTCGGCAGCGGGGGGGTCCAAGAGACCCAGTACTTC. Translated: CASSVGLGSGGVQETQYF.

The chain joins TRBV20-1 to TRBJ2-5; 7 bases line up with TRBD1. The V gene end was trimmed by 4 bases and the J gene end by 4 bases; junction bases not matched to a gene: 6. CDR3 length: 13 residues. Germline V lookup: CDR1 DFQATT, CDR2 SNEGSKA (reference sequence). Written as DNA, the CDR3 is TGCAGTGCTACCGGACAGGCTGGAGAGACCCAGTACTTC. Translated, it gives CSATGQAGETQYF.

This rearrangement joins TRBV20-1 to TRBJ2-3; TRBD2 matches at 9 bases. Germline CDR1 DFQATT, CDR2 SNEGSKA (reference sequence). V dropped 3 bases and J dropped 4; count of bases not matched to a gene: 14. The CDR3 consists of 17 residues. CDR3 DNA: TGCAGTGCTAGGGCTAGCGGGGTGCCCCTACGCCCAGATACGCAGTATTTT. This gives the protein CSARASGVPLRPDTQYF.

This clonotype was detected a few times. J is TRBJ1-4 and V is TRBV10-3; D gene ambiguous. Trimming removed 5 bases from V and 4 bases from J, with 11 bases in between. In germline, CDR1 is ENHRY, CDR2 SYGVKD. There are 14 residues in the CDR3. The CDR3 coding sequence is TGTGCCATCAGTAAGGACGGCCGTAATGAAAAACTGTTTTTT. Protein product: CAISKDGRNEKLFF.

The rearrangement joins TRBV29-1 to TRBJ2-1; 8 bases are shared with TRBD1. CDR3 size: 12 residues. Germline V CDR1 and CDR2: SQVTM, ANQGSEA. After removal of 1 base from V and 10 bases from J, the junction contained 3 bases not matched to a gene. This chain's CDR3 is CSVEAWDREQFF. In DNA, the CDR3 is TGCAGCGTTGAAGCATGGGACAGGGAGCAGTTCTTC.

A remark on this clonotype: This likely stems from a read error, as it lies one base from a far larger clone. This sequence joins TRBV7-9 and TRBJ2-3; 9 nucleotides match TRBD2. The length of the CDR3 is 12 residues. V shed 6 bases and J 10 bases; nucleotides not matched to a gene: 5. In germline, CDR1 is SEHNR, CDR2 FQNEAQ (reference sequence). CDR3 protein: CASRRSGGSQYF. The CDR3 nucleotides read TGTGCCAGCAGACGTAGCGGGGGCTCGCAGTATTTT.

This clonotype showed up many times. V and J are TRBV3-1 and TRBJ1-1, with D uncertain. V lost 2 bases, J lost 1 base, and 5 bases lay in between. The CDR3 sequence is 13 residues long. Germline lookup yields CDR1 LGHDT and CDR2 YNNKEL (reference sequence). As DNA, the CDR3 is TGTGCCAGCAGCCAAAGACGGAACACTGAAGCTTTCTTT. Translated, it gives CASSQRRNTEAFF. The whole variable domain, filled in from reference TRBV3-1 and TRBJ1-1, reads DTAVSQTPKYLVTQMGNDKSIKCEQNLGHDTMYWYKQDSKKFLKIMFSYNNKELIINETVPNRFSPKSPDKAHLNLHINSLELGDSAVYFCASSQRRNTEAFFGQGTRLTVV.

The table lists this clonotype with a few counts. This chain links TRBV5-1 with TRBJ2-1; 9 bases line up with TRBD1. This CDR3 is built from 13 residues. The germline CDR1 and CDR2 sequences are SGHRS and YFSETQ. Trimming removed 4 bases from V and 13 bases from J; junction bases left unmatched: 9. CDR3 sequence: CASSQIPGQGQFF. CDR3 bases: TGCGCCAGCAGCCAGATCCCGGGACAGGGTCAGTTCTTC. The full variable domain, completed using reference TRBV5-1 and TRBJ2-1, is KAGVTQTPRYLIKTRGQQVTLSCSPISGHRSVSWYQQTPGQGLQFLFEYFSETQRNKGNFPGRFSGRQFSNSRSEMNVSTLELGDSALYLCASSQIPGQGQFFGPGTRLTVL.

This clonotype was seen ten or more times. CDR3 loop: CASSPGGLADSEQYF. The DNA of the CDR3 is TGTGCCAGCAGCCCGGGGGGGCTAGCGGACTCCGAGCAGTACTTC. V usage is TRBV3-1 and J usage is TRBJ2-7, with 8 bases aligning to TRBD2. The V gene's germline CDR1 is LGHDT and CDR2 YNNKEL (reference sequence). This CDR3 comprises 15 residues. Trimming took 4 bases from V and 6 from J; bases not matched to a gene: 11.

The genes are TRBV4-2 and TRBJ2-3; D gene ambiguous. Trimming cost V 0 bases and J 6 bases, with 10 bases left between them. Germline assignment: CDR1 LGHNA and CDR2 YNFKEQ. The CDR3 spans 14 residues. The CDR3 region has the DNA TGTGCCAGCAGCCAAGAACCCAGCCCGGATACGCAGTATTTT. Translated, it gives CASSQEPSPDTQYF.

The CDR3 bases are TGCGCCAGCAGCCAAGAGGGGACTAGCGGGGGGAACACAGATACGCAGTATTTT. Its translation is CASSQEGTSGGNTDTQYF. This chain joins TRBV4-1 and TRBJ2-3; 15 nucleotides line up with TRBD2. V lost 0 bases and J lost 2; bases outside the gene matches: 3. The V gene's germline CDR1 is MGHRA and CDR2 YSYEKL. This CDR3 spans 18 amino acids.

This clonotype was counted at least ten times. The CDR3 reads CASSAGQMVSYEQYF. CDR3 sequence (DNA): TGTGCCAGCAGCGCTGGACAGATGGTCTCCTACGAGCAGTACTTC. The V gene is TRBV11-2, the J gene TRBJ2-7, with D tentatively TRBD1 (6 bases). CDR1 is SGHAT, CDR2 FQNNGV, per germline. Trimming removed 5 bases at V and 0 bases at J, with 14 bases between. This CDR3 is built from 15 residues.

This clonotype showed up many times. The chain employs TRBV6-5 and TRBJ2-7; 10 bases map to TRBD2. Germline-derived CDR1 and CDR2 are MNHEY and SVGAGI. Trimming removed 2 bases from V and 2 bases from J; junction bases left unmatched: 0. The CDR3 sequence is 14 residues long. The CDR3 here is CASSYTSGAYEQYF. CDR3 sequence (DNA): TGTGCCAGCAGTTACACTAGCGGGGCCTACGAGCAGTACTTC.

This clonotype was observed many times. V usage is TRBV12-3 or TRBV12-4 and J usage is TRBJ1-5, with D tentatively TRBD1 (5 bases). The V and J ends lost 5 bases and 6 bases respectively, with 11 bases between them. CDR3 length equals 13 residues. CDR3 residues: CASSVRVSQPQHF. The CDR3 nucleotides are TGTGCCAGCAGTGTCAGGGTGAGTCAGCCCCAGCATTTT.

This clonotype was counted at least ten times. The genes are TRBV20-1 and TRBJ1-1; unclear D gene. The CDR3 is made up of 11 amino acids. Per germline, CDR1 DFQATT and CDR2 SNEGSKA (reference sequence). Trimming stripped 3 bases from V and 7 bases from J, with 9 bases between. The CDR3 nucleotides are TGCAGTGCTAGTCTTCAGGTTGAAGCTTTCTTT. Protein: CSASLQVEAFF.

This clonotype was detected ten times or more. This chain links TRBV9 with TRBJ2-1; D is tentatively TRBD1 or TRBD2 (5 bases each). Near its end, the DNA agrees better with TRBJ2-5, so the J call may be wrong. The germline V gene has CDR1 SGDLS and CDR2 YYNGEE. This CDR3 has 15 residues. The CDR3 DNA sequence: TGTGCCAGCAGCCTCCGCCCGGGACCACAAGAGACCCAGTACTTC. It codes for CASSLRPGPQETQYF.

This clonotype was observed many times. The chain recombines TRBV5-1 with TRBJ2-3, with 11 bases identical to TRBD2. Germline V CDR1 and CDR2: SGHRS, YFSETQ. V was pared by 4 bases and J by 2 bases, with 6 bases of the junction left unmatched. There are 16 residues in the CDR3. For the CDR3, the DNA is TGCGCCAGCAGCCCGCTAGCGGGGGGAACCACAGATACGCAGTATTTT. As protein: CASSPLAGGTTDTQYF.

This clonotype was counted a few times. CDR3 DNA: TGTGCCAGCAGCTTGGAAATGTCCTCAGATACGCAGTATTTT. It translates to CASSLEMSSDTQYF. The J gene is TRBJ2-3, the V gene TRBV5-5; D not resolved. The length of the CDR3 is 14 residues. CDR1 and CDR2 (germline): SGHKS, YYEKEE (reference sequence). V shed 0 bases and J shed 4 bases, with 9 bases lying between them.

This clonotype was recorded many times. This chain uses TRBV5-1 with TRBJ1-1; D may be TRBD1 (6 bases). The V end was cut by 4 bases, the J end by 5 bases, with 21 bases between. The CDR3 spans 16 residues. CDR1 and CDR2 (germline): SGHRS, YFSETQ. The CDR3 region has the DNA TGCGCCAGCAGCCCCGGGACATCTCGTCGGGGGACTGAAGCTTTCTTT. This encodes CASSPGTSRRGTEAFF.

The CDR3 sequence: CATSRDVSESYEQYF. DNA for the CDR3: TGTGCCACCAGCAGAGATGTCAGTGAGTCCTACGAGCAGTACTTC. The chain couples TRBV15 to TRBJ2-7; the D is unclear. This CDR3 has 15 amino acids. V gave up 0 bases and J gave up 1 base, with 10 bases separating them. Per germline, CDR1 LNHNV and CDR2 YYDKDF (reference sequence).

This clonotype came up many times. The V gene is TRBV12-3 or TRBV12-4, the J gene TRBJ2-5; 10 bases match TRBD1. Trimming at V came to 5 bases and at J to 4 bases, leaving 4 bases not matched to a gene. This CDR3 has 14 amino acids. CDR3 in DNA: TGTGCCAGCAGTCACCGGACAGGGGGAGAGACCCAGTACTTC. Its translation is CASSHRTGGETQYF.

At least ten counts were recorded for this clonotype. This rearrangement joins TRBV5-1 to TRBJ2-5; D uncertain. This CDR3 region has 15 residues. Per germline, CDR1 SGHRS and CDR2 YFSETQ. The V end was cut by 0 bases, the J end by 1 base, with 10 bases between. CDR3 nucleotides: TGCGCCAGCAGCTTGGGACTGAGCAGCCAAGAGACCCAGTACTTC. It is translated as CASSLGLSSQETQYF. Drawing the rest from reference TRBV5-1 and TRBJ2-5, the complete variable domain is KAGVTQTPRYLIKTRGQQVTLSCSPISGHRSVSWYQQTPGQGLQFLFEYFSETQRNKGNFPGRFSGRQFSNSRSEMNVSTLELGDSALYLCASSLGLSSQETQYFGPGTRLLVL.

This clonotype was seen at least ten times. The genes are TRBV30 and TRBJ2-5, with 9 bases aligning to TRBD2. V gave up 1 base and J gave up 3 bases; unmatched junction bases: 3. The CDR3 has 14 amino acids. The V gene's germline CDR1 is GTSNPN and CDR2 SVGIG (reference sequence). CDR3 bases: TGTGCCTGGAGTGCGCGGGGGGGCAAAGAGACCCAGTACTTC. Amino acid sequence: CAWSARGGKETQYF.

This clonotype was found many times. The rearrangement links TRBV11-2 to TRBJ2-4; D tentatively fits TRBD1 or TRBD2 (5 bases each). Trimming shortened V by 5 bases and J by 9 bases, and 14 bases separated the two germline ends. Germline CDR1 SGHAT, CDR2 FQNNGV. The CDR3 runs 13 residues. The CDR3 sequence: CASSLNPRGIQYF. DNA of the CDR3: TGTGCCAGCAGCCTAAATCCGAGGGGCATTCAGTACTTC.

This chain connects TRBV5-1 to TRBJ2-6; 7 positions match TRBD1. Germline V gene data show CDR1 as SGHRS and CDR2 as YFSETQ. Trimming removed 0 bases from V and 0 bases from J; junction bases left unmatched: 0. CDR3 size: 16 residues. CDR3 loop: CASSLGDSSGANVLTF. The CDR3 DNA reads TGCGCCAGCAGCTTGGGGGACAGCTCTGGGGCCAACGTCCTGACTTTC.

Only a few counts were recorded for this clonotype. This chain links TRBV20-1 with TRBJ2-1; 9 nucleotides agree with TRBD2. The CDR3 spans 14 residues. After removal of 2 bases from V and 3 bases from J, the junction contained 2 bases not matched to a gene. Germline V lookup: CDR1 DFQATT, CDR2 SNEGSKA (reference sequence). Written as DNA, the CDR3 is TGCAGTGCTAGACGCGGGGGGGACTACAATGAGCAGTTCTTC. Amino acid sequence: CSARRGGDYNEQFF.

The rearrangement links TRBV29-1 to TRBJ1-2, with 7 nucleotides matching TRBD1. J was trimmed by 14 bases and V by 0 bases; bases with no gene match: 12. CDR1 is SQVTM, CDR2 ANQGSEA, per germline. There are 13 residues in the CDR3. The CDR3: CSVEEFDREVLTF. The CDR3 region has the DNA TGCAGCGTTGAAGAGTTTGACAGGGAGGTGTTGACCTTC.

This clonotype was detected many times. The chain uses TRBV7-2 and TRBJ2-7; TRBD2 is a possible D gene (7 bases). CDR1 and CDR2 from the germline V gene are SGHTA and FQGNSA. The CDR3 loop spans 15 amino acids. The V and J ends lost 3 bases and 3 bases respectively, with 15 bases between them. CDR3 nucleotide sequence: TGTGCCAGCAGCTTGGGCCGCGGGGGCCTCTACGAGCAGTACTTC. The encoded protein is CASSLGRGGLYEQYF.

This chain connects TRBV24-1 to TRBJ2-1; 8 bases line up with TRBD2. Losses at the gene ends were 4 bases for V and 1 base for J; bases not matched to a gene: 14. Germline V gives CDR1 KGHDR, CDR2 SFDVKD. This CDR3 is 19 amino acids long. CDR3 amino acids: CATSEVAVGGAGSYNEQFF. The CDR3 bases are TGTGCCACCAGTGAAGTAGCAGTCGGGGGGGCAGGTTCCTACAATGAGCAGTTCTTC.